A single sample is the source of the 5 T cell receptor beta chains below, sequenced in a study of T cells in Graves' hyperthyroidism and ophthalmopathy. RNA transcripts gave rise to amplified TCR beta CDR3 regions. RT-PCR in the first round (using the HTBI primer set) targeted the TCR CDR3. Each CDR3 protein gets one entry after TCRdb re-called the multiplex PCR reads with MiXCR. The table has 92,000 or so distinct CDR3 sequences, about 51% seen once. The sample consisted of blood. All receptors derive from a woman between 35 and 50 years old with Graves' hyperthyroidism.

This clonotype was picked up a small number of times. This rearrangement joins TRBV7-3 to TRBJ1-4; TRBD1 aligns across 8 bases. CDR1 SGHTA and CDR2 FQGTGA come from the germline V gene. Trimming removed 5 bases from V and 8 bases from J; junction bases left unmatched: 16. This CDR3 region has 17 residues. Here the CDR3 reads CASSQERGQGEWEKLFF. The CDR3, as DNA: TGTGCCAGCAGCCAAGAGAGAGGACAGGGAGAGTGGGAAAAACTGTTTTTT.

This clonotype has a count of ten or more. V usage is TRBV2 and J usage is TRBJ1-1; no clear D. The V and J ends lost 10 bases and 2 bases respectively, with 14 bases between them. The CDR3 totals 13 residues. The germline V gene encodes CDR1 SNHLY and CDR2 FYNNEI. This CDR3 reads CATETDPNTEAFF. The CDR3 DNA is TGTGCCACCGAGACCGACCCAAACACTGAAGCTTTCTTT.

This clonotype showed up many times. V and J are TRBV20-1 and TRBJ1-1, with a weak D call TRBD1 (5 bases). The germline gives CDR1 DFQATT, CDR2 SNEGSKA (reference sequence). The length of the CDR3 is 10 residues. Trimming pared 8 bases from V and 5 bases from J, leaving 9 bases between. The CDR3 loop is CSFAGTEAFF. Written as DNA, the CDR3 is TGCAGTTTCGCAGGGACTGAAGCTTTCTTT.

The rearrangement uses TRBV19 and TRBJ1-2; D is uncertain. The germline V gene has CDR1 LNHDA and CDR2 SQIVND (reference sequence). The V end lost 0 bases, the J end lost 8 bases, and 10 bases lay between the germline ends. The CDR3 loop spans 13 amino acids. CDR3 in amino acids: CASSIESERGYTF. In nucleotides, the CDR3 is TGTGCCAGTAGTATAGAGAGCGAGAGAGGCTACACCTTC. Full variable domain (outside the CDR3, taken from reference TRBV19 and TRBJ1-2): DGGITQSPKYLFRKEGQNVTLSCEQNLNHDAMYWYRQDPGQGLRLIYYSQIVNDFQKGDIAEGYSVSREKKESFPLTVTSAQKNPTAFYLCASSIESERGYTFGSGTRLTVV.

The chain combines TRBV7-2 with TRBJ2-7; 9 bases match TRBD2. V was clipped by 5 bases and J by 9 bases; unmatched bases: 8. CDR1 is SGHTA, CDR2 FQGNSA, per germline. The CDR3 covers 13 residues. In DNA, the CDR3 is TGTGCCAGCAGCCCCTTAGCGGGAGACTGGCAGTACTTC. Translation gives CASSPLAGDWQYF.